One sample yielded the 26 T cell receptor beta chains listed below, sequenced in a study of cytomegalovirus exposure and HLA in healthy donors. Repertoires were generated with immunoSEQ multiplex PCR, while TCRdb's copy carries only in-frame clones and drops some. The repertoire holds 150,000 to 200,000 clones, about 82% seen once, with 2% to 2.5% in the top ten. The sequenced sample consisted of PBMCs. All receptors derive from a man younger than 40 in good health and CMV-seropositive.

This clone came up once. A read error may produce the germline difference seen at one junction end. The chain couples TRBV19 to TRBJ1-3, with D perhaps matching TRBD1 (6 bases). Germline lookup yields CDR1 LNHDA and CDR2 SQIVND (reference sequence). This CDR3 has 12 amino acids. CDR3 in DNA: TGTGCCAGTAGGCCGACAGGAAGCACCATATATTTT. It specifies CASRPTGSTIYF.

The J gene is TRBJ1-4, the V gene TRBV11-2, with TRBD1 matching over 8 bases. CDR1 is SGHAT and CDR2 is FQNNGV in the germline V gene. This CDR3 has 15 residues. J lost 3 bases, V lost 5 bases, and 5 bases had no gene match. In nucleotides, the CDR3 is TGTGCCAGCAGCACCGGACAGGGACCTAATGAAAAACTGTTTTTT. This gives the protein CASSTGQGPNEKLFF.

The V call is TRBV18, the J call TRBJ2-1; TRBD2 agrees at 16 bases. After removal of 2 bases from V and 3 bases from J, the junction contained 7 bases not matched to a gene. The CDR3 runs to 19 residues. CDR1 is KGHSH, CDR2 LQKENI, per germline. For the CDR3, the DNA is TGTGCCAGCTCACCAGGGACTAGCGGGGGGGAGGATTTCTACAATGAGCAGTTCTTC. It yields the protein CASSPGTSGGEDFYNEQFF.

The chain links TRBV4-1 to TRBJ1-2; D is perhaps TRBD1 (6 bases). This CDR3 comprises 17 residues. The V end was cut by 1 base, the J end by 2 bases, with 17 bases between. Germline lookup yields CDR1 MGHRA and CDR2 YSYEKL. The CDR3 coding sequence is TGCGCCAGCAGCCAAGCCCCCGGGACGGGGACAAACTATGGCTACACCTTC. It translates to CASSQAPGTGTNYGYTF.

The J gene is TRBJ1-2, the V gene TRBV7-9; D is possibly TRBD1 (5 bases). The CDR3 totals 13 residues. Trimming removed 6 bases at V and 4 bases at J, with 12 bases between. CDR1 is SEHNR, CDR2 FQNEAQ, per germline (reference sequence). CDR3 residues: CASSPDRAYGYTF. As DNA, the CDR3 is TGTGCCAGCAGTCCAGACAGAGCCTATGGCTACACCTTC.

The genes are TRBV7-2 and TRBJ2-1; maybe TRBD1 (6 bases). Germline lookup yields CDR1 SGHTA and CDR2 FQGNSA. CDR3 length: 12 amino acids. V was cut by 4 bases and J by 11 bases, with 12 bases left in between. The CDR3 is CASSSDRGQQFF. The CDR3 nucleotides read TGTGCCAGCAGCTCGGACAGAGGGCAGCAGTTCTTC.

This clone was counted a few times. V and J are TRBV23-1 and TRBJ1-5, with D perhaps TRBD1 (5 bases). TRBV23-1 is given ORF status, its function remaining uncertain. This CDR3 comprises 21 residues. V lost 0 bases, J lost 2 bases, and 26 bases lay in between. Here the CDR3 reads CASSQSPGPLPREKGNQPQHF. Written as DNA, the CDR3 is TGCGCCAGCAGTCAATCCCCAGGGCCCCTACCTAGAGAAAAGGGCAATCAGCCCCAGCATTTT.

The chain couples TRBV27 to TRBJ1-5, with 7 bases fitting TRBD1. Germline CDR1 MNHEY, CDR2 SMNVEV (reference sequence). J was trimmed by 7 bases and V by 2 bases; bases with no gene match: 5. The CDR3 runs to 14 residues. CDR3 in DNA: TGTGCCAGCAGTTTAGCAGGGGGTGGACAGCCCCAGCATTTT. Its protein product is CASSLAGGGQPQHF.

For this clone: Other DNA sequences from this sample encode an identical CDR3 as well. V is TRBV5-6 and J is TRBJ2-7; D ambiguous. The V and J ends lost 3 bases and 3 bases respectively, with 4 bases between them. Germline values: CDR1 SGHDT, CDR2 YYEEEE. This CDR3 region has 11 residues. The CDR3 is CASSSIYEQYF. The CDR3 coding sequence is TGTGCCAGCAGCTCTATCTACGAGCAGTACTTC.

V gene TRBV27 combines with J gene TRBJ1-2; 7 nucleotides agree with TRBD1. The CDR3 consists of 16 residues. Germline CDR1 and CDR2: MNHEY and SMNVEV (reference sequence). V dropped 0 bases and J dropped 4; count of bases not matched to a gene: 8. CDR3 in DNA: TGTGCCAGCAGTTTATCGTTTACAGGGGCTAGCTATGGCTACACCTTC. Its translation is CASSLSFTGASYGYTF.

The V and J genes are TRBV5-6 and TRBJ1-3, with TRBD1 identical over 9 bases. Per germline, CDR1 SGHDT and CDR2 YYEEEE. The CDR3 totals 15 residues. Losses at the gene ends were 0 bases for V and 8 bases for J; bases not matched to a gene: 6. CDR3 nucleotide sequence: TGTGCCAGCAGCTTGGCCCCTGGACAGGGGTACACCATATATTTT. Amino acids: CASSLAPGQGYTIYF.

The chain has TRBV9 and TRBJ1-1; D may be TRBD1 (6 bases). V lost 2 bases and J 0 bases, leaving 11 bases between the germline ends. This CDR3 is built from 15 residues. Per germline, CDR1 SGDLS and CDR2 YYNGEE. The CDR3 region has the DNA TGTGCCAGCAGCGTCACCGGGACAATGAACACTGAAGCTTTCTTT. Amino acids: CASSVTGTMNTEAFF.

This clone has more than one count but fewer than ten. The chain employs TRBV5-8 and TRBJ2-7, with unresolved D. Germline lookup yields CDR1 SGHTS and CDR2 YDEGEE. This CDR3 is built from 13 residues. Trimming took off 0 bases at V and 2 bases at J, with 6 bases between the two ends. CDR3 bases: TGTGCCAGCAGCTTGGCCCAGGCCTACGAGCAGTACTTC. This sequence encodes CASSLAQAYEQYF. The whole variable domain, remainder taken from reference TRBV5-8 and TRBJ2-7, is EAGVTQSPTHLIKTRGQQATLRCSPISGHTSVYWYQQALGLGLQFLLWYDEGEERNRGNFPPRFSGRQFPNYSSELNVNALELEDSALYLCASSLAQAYEQYFGPGTRLTVT.

Written as DNA, the CDR3 is TGTGCCAGCAGTTTAGGCGGGGGCCTTTTTTACAATGAGCAGTTCTTC. Translated, it gives CASSLGGGLFYNEQFF. The chain has TRBV27 and TRBJ2-1; tentative D call: TRBD2 (7 bases). The CDR3 is 16 residues long. V was clipped by 2 bases and J by 4 bases, with 15 bases between them. Germline CDR1 is MNHEY and CDR2 is SMNVEV (reference sequence).

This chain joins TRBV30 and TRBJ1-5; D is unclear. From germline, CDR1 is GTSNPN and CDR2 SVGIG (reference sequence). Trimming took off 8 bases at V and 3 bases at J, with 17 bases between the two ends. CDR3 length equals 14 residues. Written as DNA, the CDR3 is TGTGCCGGAACCTTTGGGCCGGCCAATCAGCCCCAGCATTTT. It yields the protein CAGTFGPANQPQHF. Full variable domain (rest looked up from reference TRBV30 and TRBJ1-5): SQTIHQWPATLVQPVGSPLSLECTVEGTSNPNLYWYRQAAGRGLQLLFYSVGIGQISSEVPQNLSASRPQDRQFILSSKKLLLSDSGFYLCAGTFGPANQPQHFGDGTRLSIL.

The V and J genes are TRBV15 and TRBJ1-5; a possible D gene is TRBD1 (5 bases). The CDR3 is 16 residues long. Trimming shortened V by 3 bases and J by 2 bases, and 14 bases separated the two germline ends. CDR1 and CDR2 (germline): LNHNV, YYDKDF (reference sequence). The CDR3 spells CATSRAGEGGNQPQHF. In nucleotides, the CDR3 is TGTGCCACCAGCAGGGCGGGGGAAGGCGGCAATCAGCCCCAGCATTTT.

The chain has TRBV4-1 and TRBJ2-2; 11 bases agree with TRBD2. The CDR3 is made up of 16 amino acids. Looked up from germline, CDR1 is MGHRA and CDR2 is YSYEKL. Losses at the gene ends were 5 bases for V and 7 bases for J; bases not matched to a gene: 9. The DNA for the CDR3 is TGCGCCAGCAGCAATAGCGGGGGGGCCAATGGCGGGGAGCTGTTTTTT. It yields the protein CASSNSGGANGGELFF.

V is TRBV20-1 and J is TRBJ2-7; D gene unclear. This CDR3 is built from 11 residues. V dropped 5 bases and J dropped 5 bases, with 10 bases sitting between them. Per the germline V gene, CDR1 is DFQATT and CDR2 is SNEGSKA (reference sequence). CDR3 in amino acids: CSALPIHEQYF. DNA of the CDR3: TGCAGTGCTCTACCTATCCACGAGCAGTACTTC.

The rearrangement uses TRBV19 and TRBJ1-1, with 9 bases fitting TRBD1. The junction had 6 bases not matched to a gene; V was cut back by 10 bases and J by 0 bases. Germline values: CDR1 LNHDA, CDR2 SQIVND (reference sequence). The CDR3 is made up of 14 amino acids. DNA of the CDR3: TGTGCCACCGGGACAGGGTTAATGAACACTGAAGCTTTCTTT. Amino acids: CATGTGLMNTEAFF.

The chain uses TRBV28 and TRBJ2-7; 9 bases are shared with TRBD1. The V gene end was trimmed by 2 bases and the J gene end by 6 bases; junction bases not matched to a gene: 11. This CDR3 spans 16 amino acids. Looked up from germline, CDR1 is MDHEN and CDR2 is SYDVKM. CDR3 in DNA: TGTGCCAGCAGTTTAGCTTTTTTGGGACAGGGAGGCGAGCAGTACTTC. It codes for CASSLAFLGQGGEQYF. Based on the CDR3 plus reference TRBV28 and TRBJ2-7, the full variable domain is DVKVTQSSRYLVKRTGEKVFLECVQDMDHENMFWYRQDPGLGLRLIYFSYDVKMKEKGDIPEGYSVSREKKERFSLILESASTNQTSMYLCASSLAFLGQGGEQYFGPGTRLTVT.

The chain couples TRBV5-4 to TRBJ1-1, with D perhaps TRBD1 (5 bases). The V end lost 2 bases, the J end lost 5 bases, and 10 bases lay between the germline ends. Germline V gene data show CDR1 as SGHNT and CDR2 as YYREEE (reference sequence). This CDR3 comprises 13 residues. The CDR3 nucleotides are TGTGCCAGCAGCTTACAGGTAGAAACTGAAGCTTTCTTT. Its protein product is CASSLQVETEAFF. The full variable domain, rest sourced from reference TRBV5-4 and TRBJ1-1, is ETGVTQSPTHLIKTRGQQVTLRCSSQSGHNTVSWYQQALGQGPQFIFQYYREEENGRGNFPPRFSGLQFPNYSSELNVNALELDDSALYLCASSLQVETEAFFGQGTRLTVV.

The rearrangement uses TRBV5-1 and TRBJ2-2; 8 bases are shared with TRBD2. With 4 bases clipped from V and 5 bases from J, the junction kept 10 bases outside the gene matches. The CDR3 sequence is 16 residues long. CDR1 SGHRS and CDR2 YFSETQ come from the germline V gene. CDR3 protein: CASSLAGSSGTGELFF. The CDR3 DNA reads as TGCGCCAGCAGCCTAGCGGGCTCTAGCGGGACCGGGGAGCTGTTTTTT.

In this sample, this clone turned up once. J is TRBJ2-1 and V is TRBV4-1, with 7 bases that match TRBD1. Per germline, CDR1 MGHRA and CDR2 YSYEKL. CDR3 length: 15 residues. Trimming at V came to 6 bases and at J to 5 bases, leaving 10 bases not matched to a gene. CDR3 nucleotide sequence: TGCGCCAGCAGGGACATCAGGACAGGCGACAATGAGCAGTTCTTC. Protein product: CASRDIRTGDNEQFF.

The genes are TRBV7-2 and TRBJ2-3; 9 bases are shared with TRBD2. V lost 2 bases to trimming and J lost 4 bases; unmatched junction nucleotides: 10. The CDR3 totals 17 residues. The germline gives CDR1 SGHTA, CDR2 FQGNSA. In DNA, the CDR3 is TGTGCCAGCAGCTTACTGGCGGGGGGGGTTTGGGCAGATACGCAGTATTTT. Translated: CASSLLAGGVWADTQYF.

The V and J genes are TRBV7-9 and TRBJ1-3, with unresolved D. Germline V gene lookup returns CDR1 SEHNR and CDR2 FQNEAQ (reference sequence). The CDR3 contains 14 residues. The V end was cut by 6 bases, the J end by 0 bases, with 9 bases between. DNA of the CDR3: TGTGCCAGCAGGGTCGGGGACTCTGGAAACACCATATATTTT. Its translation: CASRVGDSGNTIYF.

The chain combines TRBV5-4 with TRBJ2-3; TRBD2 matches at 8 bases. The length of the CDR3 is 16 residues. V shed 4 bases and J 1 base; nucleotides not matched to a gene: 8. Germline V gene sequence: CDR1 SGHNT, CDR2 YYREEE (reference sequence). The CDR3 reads CASSPGLVVRTDTQYF. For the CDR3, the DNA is TGTGCCAGCAGCCCGGGACTAGTCGTGCGCACAGATACGCAGTATTTT.